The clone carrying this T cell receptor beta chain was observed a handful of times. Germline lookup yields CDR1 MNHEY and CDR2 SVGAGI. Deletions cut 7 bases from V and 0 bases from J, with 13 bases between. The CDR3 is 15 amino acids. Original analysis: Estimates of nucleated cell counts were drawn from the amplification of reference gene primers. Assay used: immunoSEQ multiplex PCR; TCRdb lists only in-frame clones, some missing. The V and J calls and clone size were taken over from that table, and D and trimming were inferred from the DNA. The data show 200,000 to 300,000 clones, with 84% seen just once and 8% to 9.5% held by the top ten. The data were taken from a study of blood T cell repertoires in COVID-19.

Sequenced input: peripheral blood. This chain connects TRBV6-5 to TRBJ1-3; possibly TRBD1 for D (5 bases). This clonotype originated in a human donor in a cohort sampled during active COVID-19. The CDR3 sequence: CASNMGGGSGNTIYF. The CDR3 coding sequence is TGTGCCAGCAATATGGGGGGGGGCTCTGGAAACACCATATATTTT.